A single sample is the source of the 25 T cell receptor beta chains below, sequenced in a study of Ad26.COV2.S vaccination and SARS-CoV-2 variants. Treatment indicated: around 19 received Ad26.COV2.S at low or high dose, single or two shots; about 5 received placebo; per-sample allocation not given. All samples were drawn on day 63, counting from the first vaccine or placebo injection. TCRdb's table, derived via immunoSEQ multiplex PCR, lists solely in-frame clones and lacks some. Among about 400,000 clones, about nine tenths were seen once, and the ten largest hold around 2%. Here the sequenced sample was peripheral blood, taken in a trial of Ad26.COV2.S vaccine versus placebo. The receptors were sampled from a person between 18 and 65 years old who received the Ad26.COV2.S COVID-19 vaccine or a placebo.

This chain connects TRBV28 to TRBJ1-2; TRBD1 matches 9 bases. Germline CDR1 is MDHEN and CDR2 is SYDVKM. The V and J ends lost 4 bases and 2 bases, in that order; junction bases with no gene match: 2. CDR3 length: 14 residues. The CDR3 protein is CASSSGTGNYGYTF. The CDR3 coding sequence is TGTGCCAGCAGTTCCGGGACAGGGAACTATGGCTACACCTTC.

This rearrangement joins TRBV10-3 to TRBJ1-1; 8 nucleotides align to TRBD1. CDR3 length: 15 residues. V lost 10 bases, J lost 6 bases, and 16 bases stayed unmatched. Germline loops: CDR1 ENHRY, CDR2 SYGVKD. DNA for the CDR3: TGTGCCAGCCGGGACAGGCCGCTCGATAGTGCTGAAGCTTTCTTT. Translation: CASRDRPLDSAEAFF.

This rearrangement joins TRBV12-5 to TRBJ1-1, with 8 bases fitting TRBD1. Germline-derived CDR1 and CDR2 are LGHNT and FRNRAP. This CDR3 region has 16 residues. V dropped 3 bases and J dropped 1; count of bases not matched to a gene: 7. Written as DNA, the CDR3 is TGTGCTAGTGGTTTCAGCAGGGGGCTGGAGAACACTGAAGCTTTCTTT. It translates to CASGFSRGLENTEAFF.

The CDR3 coding sequence is TGTGCCAGTAGTATCACAGGGAGAACTAACTATGGCTACACCTTC. Translated: CASSITGRTNYGYTF. V and J are TRBV19 and TRBJ1-2, with D perhaps TRBD1 (6 bases). The germline V gene encodes CDR1 LNHDA and CDR2 SQIVND (reference sequence). V lost 3 bases and J 0 bases, leaving 11 bases between the germline ends. The CDR3 is made up of 15 amino acids.

This chain connects TRBV7-9 to TRBJ1-1; D not certain. CDR3 length equals 15 residues. Germline-derived CDR1 and CDR2 are SEHNR and FQNEAQ (reference sequence). The V end was cut by 3 bases, the J end by 1 base, with 12 bases between. The CDR3 protein is CASSLPLGSNTEAFF. The CDR3 bases are TGTGCCAGCAGCTTGCCACTGGGGTCGAACACTGAAGCTTTCTTT.

The J gene is TRBJ2-1, the V gene TRBV21-1. TRBV21-1 is a pseudogene. This CDR3 comprises 21 residues. This CDR3 is CASSNLRYSAPLPHSYNEQFF. In DNA, the CDR3 is TGTGCCAGCAGCAATTTGAGGTACAGCGCCCCATTACCCCACTCCTACAATGAGCAGTTCTTC.

The V gene is TRBV6-5, the J gene TRBJ1-3; 7 positions match TRBD1. The trim removed 0 bases at V and 1 base at J, leaving 3 bases unmatched. Germline lookup yields CDR1 MNHEY and CDR2 SVGAGI. This CDR3 has 16 amino acids. The DNA of the CDR3 is TGTGCCAGCAGTTACTCAGGGGGCGCGTCTGGAAACACCATATATTTT. This codes for CASSYSGGASGNTIYF.

J is TRBJ2-3 and V is TRBV29-1; D is perhaps TRBD2 (6 bases). In germline, CDR1 is SQVTM, CDR2 ANQGSEA. Trimming took 1 base from V and 5 from J, leaving 16 bases between them. This CDR3 has 15 amino acids. The CDR3 nucleotides read TGCAGCGTTGAAGGACGCGGGACGAGAGGAGATACGCAGTATTTT. This translates into CSVEGRGTRGDTQYF.

V usage is TRBV6-5 and J usage is TRBJ1-5, with D uncertain. The germline V gene encodes CDR1 MNHEY and CDR2 SVGAGI. This CDR3 is built from 12 residues. Trimming removed 6 bases at V and 5 bases at J, with 8 bases between. The CDR3 loop reads CASRTEYQPQHF. The CDR3, as DNA: TGTGCCAGCAGGACGGAGTATCAGCCCCAGCATTTT.

CDR3 amino acids: CAWSVLGTLRQYF. The CDR3 DNA reads TGTGCCTGGAGTGTACTTGGGACGCTGAGGCAGTATTTT. The chain uses TRBV30 and TRBJ2-3; D might be TRBD1 or TRBD2, each matching 5 bases. The germline V and J ends were trimmed by 0 bases and 11 bases, with 15 bases remaining between them. The CDR3 covers 13 residues. Germline V gene sequence: CDR1 GTSNPN, CDR2 SVGIG (reference sequence). Supplemented by reference TRBV30 and TRBJ2-3, the full variable domain reads SQTIHQWPATLVQPVGSPLSLECTVEGTSNPNLYWYRQAAGRGLQLLFYSVGIGQISSEVPQNLSASRPQDRQFILSSKKLLLSDSGFYLCAWSVLGTLRQYFGPGTRLTVL.

The chain uses TRBV3-1 (or the pseudogene TRBV3-2) and TRBJ1-1; D gene unclear. The CDR3 consists of 11 residues. V lost 0 bases, J lost 11 bases, and 7 bases lay in between. The germline gives CDR1 LGHDT, CDR2 YNNKEL (reference sequence). The CDR3 bases are TGTGCCAGCAGCCAAGAAGGGCTGGCTTTCTTT. It translates to CASSQEGLAFF.

The chain joins TRBV11-2 to TRBJ2-1, with TRBD1 matching 9 bases. Germline loops: CDR1 SGHAT, CDR2 FQNNGV. The V and J ends lost 4 bases and 3 bases, in that order; junction bases with no gene match: 7. The CDR3 sequence is 16 residues long. This CDR3 is CASSYPGQGSYNEQFF. DNA of the CDR3: TGTGCCAGCAGCTATCCGGGACAGGGTAGCTACAATGAGCAGTTCTTC.

The chain uses TRBV27 and TRBJ1-1; D unresolved. Between the trimmed V and J ends, which lost 6 bases and 4 bases, there was a span of 12 bases. The CDR3 loop spans 13 amino acids. Germline-derived CDR1 and CDR2 are MNHEY and SMNVEV (reference sequence). As DNA, the CDR3 is TGTGCCAGCAGCTCCGGGCCCGGCACTGAAGCTTTCTTT. Protein: CASSSGPGTEAFF.

CDR3 amino acids: CAWSALGGGKLFF. For the CDR3, the DNA is TGTGCCTGGAGTGCCCTGGGGGGCGGAAAACTGTTTTTT. V usage is TRBV30 and J usage is TRBJ1-4; TRBD1 is a possible D gene (6 bases). The CDR3 length is 13 residues. The germline gives CDR1 GTSNPN, CDR2 SVGIG (reference sequence). The V end was cut by 1 base, the J end by 10 bases, with 13 bases between.

In its sample, this clone was seen a few times. This sequence joins TRBV28 and TRBJ1-1, with 7 positions matching TRBD1. Germline V CDR1 and CDR2: MDHEN, SYDVKM. Trimming at V came to 10 bases and at J to 0 bases, leaving 17 bases not matched to a gene. CDR3 size: 17 residues. In DNA, the CDR3 is TGTGCCACCTCTGCGATTGGGACAGCCCTCATGAACACTGAAGCTTTCTTT. Protein sequence: CATSAIGTALMNTEAFF.

The chain uses TRBV5-1 and TRBJ2-5; 8 positions match TRBD2. Germline CDR1 SGHRS, CDR2 YFSETQ. The CDR3 has 16 amino acids. V was clipped by 0 bases and J by 5 bases; unmatched bases: 9. CDR3 sequence: CASSLAASGRGETQYF. CDR3 bases: TGCGCCAGCAGCTTGGCCGCGAGCGGGAGAGGGGAGACCCAGTACTTC.

This chain connects TRBV18 to TRBJ1-4; D gene ambiguous. The CDR3 contains 14 residues. V lost 1 base to trimming and J lost 5 bases, with 8 bases between them. CDR1 and CDR2 (germline): KGHSH, LQKENI. CDR3 nucleotide sequence: TGTGCCAGCTCACCACTCCCGTCAAATGAAAAACTGTTTTTT. It encodes CASSPLPSNEKLFF. The full variable domain, rest sourced from reference TRBV18 and TRBJ1-4, is NAGVMQNPRHLVRRRGQEARLRCSPMKGHSHVYWYRQLPEEGLKFMVYLQKENIIDESGMPKERFSAEFPKEGPSILRIQQVVRGDSAAYFCASSPLPSNEKLFFGSGTQLSVL.

The chain employs TRBV29-1 and TRBJ2-1; D is possibly TRBD1 or TRBD2 (7 bases each). The V gene lost 2 bases and the J gene lost 6 bases, with 20 bases spanning the gap. The CDR3 spans 16 residues. Per germline, CDR1 SQVTM and CDR2 ANQGSEA. The chain's CDR3 is CSVEWGRQGGINEQFF. In DNA, the CDR3 is TGCAGCGTTGAATGGGGGAGACAGGGAGGGATCAATGAGCAGTTCTTC.

The chain combines TRBV2 with TRBJ2-5; the D is unclear. The V and J ends lost 4 bases and 1 base respectively, with 10 bases between them. The germline V gene encodes CDR1 SNHLY and CDR2 FYNNEI. The CDR3 extends over 14 amino acids. The CDR3, as DNA: TGTGCCAGCAGTGGGCGGACGACCCAAGAGACCCAGTACTTC. This codes for CASSGRTTQETQYF.

J is TRBJ2-7 and V is TRBV28; TRBD1 aligns across 9 bases. The J segment lost 2 bases and the V segment lost 4 bases, leaving 3 bases of the junction unmatched. Germline V gives CDR1 MDHEN, CDR2 SYDVKM. The length of the CDR3 is 14 residues. The CDR3 is CASSWGTGPYEQYF. CDR3 coding DNA: TGTGCCAGCAGTTGGGGGACAGGGCCCTACGAGCAGTACTTC.

The chain uses TRBV5-1 and TRBJ1-1; D not resolved. Deletions cut 2 bases from V and 0 bases from J, with 5 bases between. The CDR3 extends over 13 amino acids. CDR1 and CDR2 (germline): SGHRS, YFSETQ. CDR3 in amino acids: CASSLDLNTEAFF. The CDR3 DNA sequence: TGCGCCAGCAGCTTAGATTTGAACACTGAAGCTTTCTTT. Full variable domain (outside the CDR3, taken from reference TRBV5-1 and TRBJ1-1): KAGVTQTPRYLIKTRGQQVTLSCSPISGHRSVSWYQQTPGQGLQFLFEYFSETQRNKGNFPGRFSGRQFSNSRSEMNVSTLELGDSALYLCASSLDLNTEAFFGQGTRLTVV.

The genes are TRBV5-1 and TRBJ1-2; 7 bases agree with TRBD1. The CDR3 length is 17 residues. V was clipped by 5 bases and J by 3 bases; unmatched bases: 16. Germline CDR1 reads SGHRS; CDR2 reads YFSETQ. In DNA form, the CDR3 reads TGCGCCAGCAGATTACCTATAAATGACAGGGACCACTATGGCTACACCTTC. It codes for CASRLPINDRDHYGYTF.

The chain recombines TRBV19 with TRBJ1-1; a weak D match, TRBD1 (6 bases). V lost 0 bases and J lost 8, with 16 bases in between. The CDR3 loop spans 15 amino acids. The germline CDR1 and CDR2 sequences are LNHDA and SQIVND (reference sequence). The CDR3 is CASSIDRTGAKEAFF. For the CDR3, the DNA is TGTGCCAGTAGTATAGATCGCACGGGGGCGAAAGAAGCTTTCTTT.

The chain links TRBV10-3 to TRBJ2-1; 8 nucleotides agree with TRBD2. V lost 2 bases to trimming and J lost 1 base; unmatched junction nucleotides: 1. The length of the CDR3 is 15 residues. CDR1 and CDR2 (germline): ENHRY, SYGVKD. This CDR3 reads CAISETSGSYNEQFF. The CDR3 coding sequence is TGTGCCATCAGTGAGACTAGCGGATCCTACAATGAGCAGTTCTTC.

The chain links TRBV5-1 to TRBJ1-4; the match to TRBD1 covers 8 bases. After removal of 5 bases from V and 8 bases from J, the junction contained 5 bases not matched to a gene. This CDR3 contains 13 residues. CDR1 and CDR2 from the germline V gene are SGHRS and YFSETQ. CDR3 sequence (DNA): TGCGCCAGCAGACGACAGGGGAGAGAAAAACTGTTTTTT. This codes for CASRRQGREKLFF.